What follows are 31 T cell receptor beta chains derived from one specimen sequenced in a study of T cell repertoires in cytomegalovirus infection. In TCRdb, the reads were re-called with MiXCR into one record per CDR3 protein. The sample lists 600,000 to 800,000 distinct CDR3 sequences, approximately 24% seen once, with less than 10% in the top ten. Sequencing used CD8+ T cells from PBMCs. These receptors were obtained from a human donor in good health (CMV status not recorded). Some clones in this sample may be carry-over from other donors' samples.

The chain recombines TRBV7-7 with TRBJ2-7; a possible D gene is TRBD2 (6 bases). This CDR3 is built from 17 residues. Germline CDR1 reads SSHAT; CDR2 reads FNYEAQ (reference sequence). CDR3 sequence reads: CASSLAVEGRVLYEQYV. As DNA, the CDR3 is TGTGCTAGCAGCTTAGCGGTGGAAGGCAGGGTGCTTTACGAGCAGTACGTC.

This clonotype came up once. The junction does not match germline at one end; this may be a read error. In DNA form, the CDR3 reads TGTGCCAGCAGCTTGGATAGCGGGGGGCCCAATGTGCAGTTCTTC. It codes for CASSLDSGGPNVQFF. The J gene is TRBJ2-1, the V gene TRBV5-5; TRBD2 agrees at 10 bases. The CDR3 loop spans 15 amino acids. CDR1 and CDR2 (germline): SGHKS, YYEKEE (reference sequence).

The rearrangement joins TRBV25-1 to TRBJ1-1; tentatively, D is TRBD1 (6 bases). CDR3 size: 12 residues. Germline V gene data show CDR1 as MGHDK and CDR2 as SYGVNS. Trimming took off 2 bases at V and 11 bases at J, with 12 bases between the two ends. CDR3 DNA: TGTGCCAGCAGTGAAACAGGGAGTGAGGCTTTCTTT. Protein product: CASSETGSEAFF.

This clonotype has at least ten counts. The gene calls are TRBV7-9 and TRBJ1-2, with D possibly TRBD1 on 5 matching bases. The germline CDR1 and CDR2 sequences are SEHNR and FQNEAQ (reference sequence). The V gene lost 3 bases and the J gene lost 1 base, with 6 bases spanning the gap. CDR3 length equals 13 residues. The CDR3 reads CASSLGDNYGYTF. CDR3 in DNA: TGTGCCAGCAGCTTGGGGGATAACTATGGCTACACCTTC.

This chain joins TRBV15 and TRBJ2-1; D not certain. The CDR3 spans 13 residues. Trimming cost V 8 bases and J 3 bases, with 11 bases left between them. Germline V gene lookup returns CDR1 LNHNV and CDR2 YYDKDF (reference sequence). The CDR3 coding sequence is TGTGCCACCGGGCATGAACGCTACAATGAGCAGTTCTTC. Residues: CATGHERYNEQFF.

The chain combines TRBV20-1 with TRBJ2-7; weak D call: TRBD1 (6 bases). Germline V gene lookup returns CDR1 DFQATT and CDR2 SNEGSKA (reference sequence). This CDR3 spans 14 amino acids. The CDR3 loop is CSAHPGHRTYEQYV. CDR3 coding DNA: TGCAGCGCCCACCCGGGACATCGGACCTACGAGCAGTACGTC.

Only a few counts were recorded for this clonotype. CDR3 coding DNA: TGTGCCAGCAGTTACTCGATGGGACGGGGGCTGACCCACACTGAAGCTTTCTTT. Translation gives CASSYSMGRGLTHTEAFF. The chain is built from TRBV6-6 and TRBJ1-1, with D possibly being TRBD1 (6 bases). The CDR3 is made up of 18 amino acids. Trimming left V 0 bases short and J 3 bases short, with 20 bases between. Germline V gene data show CDR1 as MNHNY and CDR2 as SVGAGI (reference sequence).

As for this clonotype: The junction differs from germline at one of its ends, possibly a read error. The chain carries TRBV9 and TRBJ1-2; possibly TRBD1 for D (5 bases). From germline, CDR1 is SGDLS and CDR2 YYNGEE. There are 15 residues in the CDR3. The CDR3 region has the DNA TGTACCAGCAGCCCCGGGTACGGGACGTCCTATGGCTACACCTTC. This gives the protein CTSSPGYGTSYGYTF.

This clonotype was recorded only once. The gene calls are TRBV6-2 or TRBV6-3 and TRBJ2-3, with D maybe TRBD2 (5 bases). V lost 6 bases and J lost 6, with 13 bases in between. Germline CDR1 reads MNHEY; CDR2 reads SVGEGT. The CDR3 consists of 13 residues. The CDR3 sequence is CASSPDWLDTQYF. CDR3 DNA: TGTGCCAGCAGCCCGGACTGGCTGGATACGCAGTATTTT.

This clonotype has only a few counts. This rearrangement joins TRBV13 to TRBJ2-1; D gene uncertain. CDR1 PRHDT and CDR2 FYEKMQ come from the germline V gene (reference sequence). The CDR3 totals 12 residues. V shed 5 bases and J shed 8 bases, with 10 bases lying between them. CDR3 nucleotide sequence: TGTGCCAGCAGCCATCAGGCCCATGAGCAGTTCTTC. It encodes CASSHQAHEQFF.

The genes are TRBV13 and TRBJ2-1; D not resolved. This CDR3 comprises 13 residues. V lost 0 bases to trimming and J lost 10 bases, with 10 bases between them. Germline V gene data show CDR1 as PRHDT and CDR2 as FYEKMQ (reference sequence). CDR3 DNA: TGTGCCAGCAGCTTAGGCCGAAGAAACGAGCAGTTCTTC. Residues: CASSLGRRNEQFF.

In its sample, this clonotype was seen many times. This chain joins TRBV10-1 and TRBJ1-1; no reliable D call. CDR3 length: 13 amino acids. Looked up from germline, CDR1 is WNHNN and CDR2 is SYGVQD (reference sequence). The germline V and J ends were trimmed by 2 bases and 4 bases, with 8 bases remaining between them. The DNA of the CDR3 is TGCGCCAGCAGTGAGGGTAGCCTCACTGAAGCTTTCTTT. It is translated as CASSEGSLTEAFF.

This clonotype was seen a handful of times. The CDR3 region has the DNA TGTGCCAGCAGTCCGAGGGACAGGAATGGGGATGAAAAACTGTTTTTT. Translation: CASSPRDRNGDEKLFF. The V gene is TRBV7-9, the J gene TRBJ1-4; TRBD1 agrees at 8 bases. This CDR3 has 16 amino acids. The germline V gene encodes CDR1 SEHNR and CDR2 FQNEAQ (reference sequence). V lost 6 bases and J lost 6; bases outside the gene matches: 12.

Many counts were recorded for this clonotype. The DNA of the CDR3 is TGTGCCAGCAGTTTCTTCGGACAGGGGGCAAGCACAGATACGCAGTATTTT. This encodes CASSFFGQGASTDTQYF. The genes are TRBV28 and TRBJ2-3, with 11 bases aligning to TRBD1. Germline CDR1 reads MDHEN; CDR2 reads SYDVKM. Germline trimming cut 3 bases from V and 0 bases from J; bases unmatched to any gene: 5. The CDR3 is made up of 17 amino acids.

With respect to this clonotype: This could be a read error, since a much larger clone is one nucleotide away. V gene TRBV20-1 combines with J gene TRBJ2-1; TRBD1 matches 7 bases. CDR3 length: 18 residues. V dropped 0 bases and J dropped 5; count of bases not matched to a gene: 16. Germline CDR1 and CDR2: DFQATT and SNEGSKA (reference sequence). Written as DNA, the CDR3 is TGCAGTGCTAGAGATGAGGGACAACAGGGGCAAGTCGACAATGAGCAGTTCTTC. It encodes CSARDEGQQGQVDNEQFF.

This clonotype was found a few times. This chain connects TRBV12-3 or TRBV12-4 to TRBJ1-2; TRBD1 is a possible D gene (5 bases). Trimming removed 4 bases at V and 3 bases at J, with 27 bases between. The CDR3 contains 19 residues. CDR3 nucleotide sequence: TGTGCCAGCAGTTACGGTCTCCCTCTCGGGGCCCCTGGGGACTATGGCTACACCTTC. Translating it yields CASSYGLPLGAPGDYGYTF.

This clonotype was picked up many times. This chain uses TRBV7-6 with TRBJ2-5; 7 bases match TRBD1. Germline values: CDR1 SGHVS, CDR2 FNYEAQ. This CDR3 region has 13 residues. J gave up 4 bases and V 2 bases, and 1 base lay outside the gene matches. The CDR3 is CASSLYRGETQYF. CDR3 bases: TGTGCCAGCAGCTTATACAGGGGAGAGACCCAGTACTTC.

This clonotype appeared a few times. The CDR3 spells CAIHLWTGELFF. The CDR3 nucleotides read TGTGCCATCCACTTATGGACCGGGGAGCTGTTTTTT. The chain couples TRBV7-4 to TRBJ2-2, with unresolved D. Germline V gives CDR1 SGHVT, CDR2 SQSDAQ. This CDR3 contains 12 residues. Trimming took off 10 bases at V and 5 bases at J, with 11 bases between the two ends.

Only a few counts were recorded for this clonotype. V is TRBV10-2 and J is TRBJ2-5; D gene unclear. Trimming removed 4 bases at V and 5 bases at J, with 5 bases between. Germline V gene data show CDR1 as WSHSY and CDR2 as SAAADI. The CDR3 covers 11 residues. CDR3 in amino acids: CASSGGETQYF. CDR3 DNA: TGCGCCAGCAGTGGTGGCGAGACCCAGTACTTC.

This chain uses TRBV28 with TRBJ2-1, with D tentatively TRBD1 or TRBD2 (5 bases each). The germline CDR1 and CDR2 sequences are MDHEN and SYDVKM. This CDR3 is 11 amino acids long. V was clipped by 7 bases and J by 10 bases, with 11 bases between them. The CDR3 here is CASTREREQFF. The CDR3 coding sequence is TGTGCCAGCACCAGGGAGAGAGAGCAGTTCTTC.

A few counts support this clonotype. The rearrangement links TRBV5-1 to TRBJ2-7, with 8 bases lining up with TRBD2. Germline V lookup: CDR1 SGHRS, CDR2 YFSETQ. This CDR3 is 14 amino acids long. Losses at the gene ends were 1 base for V and 3 bases for J; bases not matched to a gene: 3. The CDR3 nucleotides read TGCGCCAGCAGCTTGTCGGGAGGGGTCTACGAGCAGTACTTC. Translated: CASSLSGGVYEQYF.

The rearrangement uses TRBV9 and TRBJ2-3; no definite D call. The CDR3 is made up of 16 amino acids. CDR1 and CDR2 from the germline V gene are SGDLS and YYNGEE. Trimming shortened V by 4 bases and J by 1 base, and 16 bases separated the two germline ends. The CDR3 spells CASSSSPRSGTDTQYF. The DNA for the CDR3 is TGTGCCAGCAGCTCGTCGCCGAGAAGCGGCACAGATACGCAGTATTTT.

In its sample, this clonotype was seen a few times. This chain connects TRBV19 to TRBJ1-1; D is uncertain. The CDR3 is 12 amino acids. The germline V and J ends were trimmed by 2 bases and 7 bases, with 8 bases remaining between them. Per the germline V gene, CDR1 is LNHDA and CDR2 is SQIVND (reference sequence). The chain's CDR3 is CASSISLSEAFF. The CDR3 DNA reads TGTGCCAGTAGTATATCCCTTAGTGAAGCTTTCTTT.

This clonotype was seen repeatedly, ten times or more. This sequence joins TRBV14 and TRBJ1-4; no clear D. The CDR3 length is 15 residues. The V gene's germline CDR1 is SGHDN and CDR2 FVKESK. V lost 0 bases, J lost 8 bases, and 13 bases lay in between. In DNA, the CDR3 is TGTGCCAGCAGCCAAGACCCCAATTTAGGGGAAAAACTGTTTTTT. It codes for CASSQDPNLGEKLFF.

This clonotype has ten or more counts. This rearrangement joins TRBV7-2 to TRBJ2-5; 11 nucleotides align to TRBD2. Trimming removed 4 bases from V and 5 bases from J; junction bases left unmatched: 6. The CDR3 is 15 residues long. Germline CDR1 SGHTA, CDR2 FQGNSA. The CDR3 DNA reads as TGTGCCAGCAGCTCTTTTAGCGGGGGGGCCGAGACCCAGTACTTC. Residues: CASSSFSGGAETQYF.

In its sample, this clonotype was seen a few times. The chain combines TRBV6-1 with TRBJ1-1, with D hard to call. Germline CDR1 is MNHNS and CDR2 is SASEGT. The CDR3 spans 14 residues. The ends were cut back, 3 bases at V and 5 bases at J, with 13 bases in the middle. The CDR3 sequence is CASSEDGDPTEAFF. As DNA, the CDR3 is TGTGCCAGCAGTGAGGACGGTGATCCTACTGAAGCTTTCTTT.

V and J are TRBV9 and TRBJ2-2; no firm D call. The CDR3 consists of 13 residues. Germline lookup yields CDR1 SGDLS and CDR2 YYNGEE. V lost 3 bases and J 6 bases, leaving 9 bases between the germline ends. CDR3 in DNA: TGTGCCAGCAGCGGACAAACGGCCGGGGAGCTGTTTTTT. This translates into CASSGQTAGELFF.

In this sample, this clonotype turned up many times. V usage is TRBV6-5 and J usage is TRBJ1-1; D not certain. The CDR3 has 12 amino acids. Germline assignment: CDR1 MNHEY and CDR2 SVGAGI. Trimming cost V 2 bases and J 3 bases, with 4 bases left between them. CDR3 DNA: TGTGCCAGCAGTTACGGGTACACTGAAGCTTTCTTT. It codes for CASSYGYTEAFF.

In this sample, this clonotype turned up a few times. The CDR3 here is CSGEDRQNTEAFF. In DNA, the CDR3 is TGCAGCGGTGAGGACAGACAGAACACTGAAGCTTTCTTT. The rearrangement uses TRBV29-1 and TRBJ1-1; D is possibly TRBD1 (6 bases). Germline V CDR1 and CDR2: SQVTM, ANQGSEA. This CDR3 comprises 13 residues. Trimming removed 7 bases from V and 1 base from J, with 13 bases in between.

This clonotype was counted many times. The chain joins TRBV7-2 to TRBJ2-7; D is unresolved. CDR1 is SGHTA, CDR2 FQGNSA, per germline. V gave up 0 bases and J gave up 5 bases, with 14 bases separating them. This CDR3 is 15 amino acids long. CDR3 residues: CASSLALGPRNEQYF. DNA for the CDR3: TGTGCCAGCAGCTTAGCGCTCGGCCCAAGAAACGAGCAGTACTTC.

V and J are TRBV28 and TRBJ1-2, with TRBD1 matching over 9 bases. This CDR3 region has 12 residues. After removal of 8 bases from V and 8 bases from J, the junction contained 6 bases not matched to a gene. Germline CDR1 reads MDHEN; CDR2 reads SYDVKM. The CDR3 coding sequence is TGTGCCAGCCTACAGGGGGCAGAAGGCTACACCTTC. Its protein is CASLQGAEGYTF.